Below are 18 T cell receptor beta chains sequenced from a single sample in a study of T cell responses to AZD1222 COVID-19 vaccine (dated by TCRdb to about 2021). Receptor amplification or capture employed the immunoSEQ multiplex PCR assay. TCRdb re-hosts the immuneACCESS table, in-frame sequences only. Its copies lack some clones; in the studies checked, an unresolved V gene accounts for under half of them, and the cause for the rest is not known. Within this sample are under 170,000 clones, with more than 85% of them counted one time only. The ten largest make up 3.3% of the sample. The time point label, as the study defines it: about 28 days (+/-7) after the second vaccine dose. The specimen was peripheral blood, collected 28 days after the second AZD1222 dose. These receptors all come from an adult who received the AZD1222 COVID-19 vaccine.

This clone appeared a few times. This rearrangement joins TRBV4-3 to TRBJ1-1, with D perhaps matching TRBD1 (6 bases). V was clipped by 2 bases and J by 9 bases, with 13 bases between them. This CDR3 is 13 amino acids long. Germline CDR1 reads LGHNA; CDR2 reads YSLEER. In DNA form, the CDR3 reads TGCGCCAGCAGCCAATACTCTGGACAGAAAGCTTTCTTT. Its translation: CASSQYSGQKAFF.

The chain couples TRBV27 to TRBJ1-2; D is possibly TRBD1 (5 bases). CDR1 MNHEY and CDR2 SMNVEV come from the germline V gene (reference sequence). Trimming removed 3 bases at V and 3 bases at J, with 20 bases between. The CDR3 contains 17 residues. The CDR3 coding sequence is TGTGCCAGCAGTTTCCACGGGATGGGGGTAATGGACTATGGCTACACCTTC. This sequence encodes CASSFHGMGVMDYGYTF.

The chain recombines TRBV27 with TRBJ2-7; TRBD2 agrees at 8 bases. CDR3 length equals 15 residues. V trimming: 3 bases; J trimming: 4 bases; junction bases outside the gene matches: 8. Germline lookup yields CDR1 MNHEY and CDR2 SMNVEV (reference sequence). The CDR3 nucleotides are TGTGCCAGCAGTTTTACTAGCGGACAAAATTACGAGCAGTACTTC. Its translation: CASSFTSGQNYEQYF.

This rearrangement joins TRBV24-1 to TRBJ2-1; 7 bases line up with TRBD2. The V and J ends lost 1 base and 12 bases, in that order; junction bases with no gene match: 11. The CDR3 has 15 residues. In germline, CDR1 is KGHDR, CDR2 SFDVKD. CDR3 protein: CATSDFGGGPRGQFF. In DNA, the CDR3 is TGTGCCACCAGTGATTTTGGGGGAGGGCCCCGGGGGCAGTTCTTC.

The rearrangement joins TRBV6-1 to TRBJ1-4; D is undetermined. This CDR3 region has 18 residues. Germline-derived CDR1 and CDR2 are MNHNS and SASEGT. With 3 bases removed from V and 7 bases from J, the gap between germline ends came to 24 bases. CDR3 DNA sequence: TGTGCCAGCAGTGATTTAATTGGACGGATTAATGAGGGTGAAAAACTGTTTTTT. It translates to CASSDLIGRINEGEKLFF.

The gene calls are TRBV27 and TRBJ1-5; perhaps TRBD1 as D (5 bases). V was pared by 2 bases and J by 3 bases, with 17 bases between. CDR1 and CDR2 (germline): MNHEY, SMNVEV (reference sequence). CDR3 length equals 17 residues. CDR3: CASSLRGWGSDNQPQHF. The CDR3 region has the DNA TGTGCCAGCAGTTTAAGGGGTTGGGGGTCGGACAATCAGCCCCAGCATTTT.

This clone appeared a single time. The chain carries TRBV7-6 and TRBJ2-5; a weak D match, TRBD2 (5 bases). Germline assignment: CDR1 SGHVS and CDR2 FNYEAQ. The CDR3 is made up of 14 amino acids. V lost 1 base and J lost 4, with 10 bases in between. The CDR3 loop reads CASSLGGSRETQYF. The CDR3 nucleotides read TGTGCCAGCAGCTTAGGCGGGTCGAGAGAGACCCAGTACTTC.

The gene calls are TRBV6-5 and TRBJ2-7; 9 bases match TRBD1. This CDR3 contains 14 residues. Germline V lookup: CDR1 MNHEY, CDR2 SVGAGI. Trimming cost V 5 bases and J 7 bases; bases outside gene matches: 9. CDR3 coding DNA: TGTGCCAGCAGTAGGATTGGACAGGGGATGGAGCAGTACTTC. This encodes CASSRIGQGMEQYF.

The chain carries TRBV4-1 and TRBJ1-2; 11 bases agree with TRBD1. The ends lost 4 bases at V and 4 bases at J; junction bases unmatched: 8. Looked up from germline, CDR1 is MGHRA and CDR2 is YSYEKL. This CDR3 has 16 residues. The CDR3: CASSLRTGGAGYGYTF. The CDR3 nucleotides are TGCGCCAGCAGCCTGCGGACAGGGGGCGCGGGCTATGGCTACACCTTC.

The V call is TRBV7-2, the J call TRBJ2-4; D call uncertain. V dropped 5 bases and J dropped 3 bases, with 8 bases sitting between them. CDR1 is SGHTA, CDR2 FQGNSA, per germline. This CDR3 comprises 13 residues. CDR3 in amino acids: CASSPGHKNIQYF. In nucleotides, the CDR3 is TGTGCCAGCAGCCCTGGGCACAAAAACATTCAGTACTTC.

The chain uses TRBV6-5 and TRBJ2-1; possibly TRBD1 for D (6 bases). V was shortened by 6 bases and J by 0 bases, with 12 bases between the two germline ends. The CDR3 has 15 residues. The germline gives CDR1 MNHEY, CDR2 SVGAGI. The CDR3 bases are TGTGCCAGCAGGCTGACAGGCGGCTCCTACAATGAGCAGTTCTTC. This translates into CASRLTGGSYNEQFF.

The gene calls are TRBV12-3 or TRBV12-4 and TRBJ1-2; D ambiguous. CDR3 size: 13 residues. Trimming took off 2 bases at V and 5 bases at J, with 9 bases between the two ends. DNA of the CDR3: TGTGCCAGCAGTTTAAGTAGTGGGTATGGCTACACCTTC. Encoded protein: CASSLSSGYGYTF.

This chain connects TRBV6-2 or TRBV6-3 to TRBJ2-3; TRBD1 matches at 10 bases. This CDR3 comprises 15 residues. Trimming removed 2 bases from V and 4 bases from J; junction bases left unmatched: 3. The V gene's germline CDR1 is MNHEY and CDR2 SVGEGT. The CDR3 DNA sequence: TGTGCCAGCAGTTACAGACAGGGGGCCTCAGATACGCAGTATTTT. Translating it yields CASSYRQGASDTQYF.

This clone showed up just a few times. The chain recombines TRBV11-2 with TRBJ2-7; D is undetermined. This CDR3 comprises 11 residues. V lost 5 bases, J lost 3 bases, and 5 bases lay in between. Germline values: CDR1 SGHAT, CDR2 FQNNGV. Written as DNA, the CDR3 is TGTGCCAGCAGCCAACACTACGAGCAGTACTTC. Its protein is CASSQHYEQYF. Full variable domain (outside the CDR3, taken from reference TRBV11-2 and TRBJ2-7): EAGVAQSPRYKIIEKRQSVAFWCNPISGHATLYWYQQILGQGPKLLIQFQNNGVVDDSQLPKDRFSAERLKGVDSTLKIQPAKLEDSAVYLCASSQHYEQYFGPGTRLTVT.

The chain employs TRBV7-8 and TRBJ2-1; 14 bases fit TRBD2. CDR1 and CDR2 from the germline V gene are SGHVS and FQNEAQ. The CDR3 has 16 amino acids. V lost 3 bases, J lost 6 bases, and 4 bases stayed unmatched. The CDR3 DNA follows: TGTGCCAGCAGCTTTTCCGGGACTAGCGGGAGCAATGAGCAGTTCTTC. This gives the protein CASSFSGTSGSNEQFF.

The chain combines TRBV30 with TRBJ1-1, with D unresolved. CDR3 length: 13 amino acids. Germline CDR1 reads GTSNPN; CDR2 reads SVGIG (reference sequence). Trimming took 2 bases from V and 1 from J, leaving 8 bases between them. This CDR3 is CAWSPTSNTEAFF. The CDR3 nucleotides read TGTGCCTGGAGTCCTACATCGAACACTGAAGCTTTCTTT.

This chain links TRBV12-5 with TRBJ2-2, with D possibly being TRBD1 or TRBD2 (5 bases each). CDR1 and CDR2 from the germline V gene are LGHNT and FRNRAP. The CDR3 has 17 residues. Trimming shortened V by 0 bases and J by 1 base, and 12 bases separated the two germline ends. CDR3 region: CASGLVEGLKNTGELFF. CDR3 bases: TGTGCTAGTGGTTTGGTAGAGGGGCTCAAGAACACCGGGGAGCTGTTTTTT.

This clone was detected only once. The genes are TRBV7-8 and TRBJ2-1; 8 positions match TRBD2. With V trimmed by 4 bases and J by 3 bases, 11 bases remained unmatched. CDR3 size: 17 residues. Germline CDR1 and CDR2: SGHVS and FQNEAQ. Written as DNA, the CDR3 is TGTGCCAGCAGCTCCCGACTAAGCGGGAGTAGCTACAATGAGCAGTTCTTC. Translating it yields CASSSRLSGSSYNEQFF.